These 3 T cell receptor beta chains were all obtained from the same sample, sequenced in a study of cytomegalovirus exposure and HLA in healthy donors. Primers included in the PCR were 60 Vbeta and 13 Jbeta primers. The method was immunoSEQ multiplex PCR; TCRdb's version includes in-frame clones alone and lacks a portion of them. Of roughly 200,000 clones in the sample, 70% to 80% are singletons; the top ten hold under 3%. The material sequenced was PBMCs. The receptors were sampled from a woman aged 25 to 39 in good health and CMV-seronegative.

The CDR3 DNA reads as TGCGCCAGCAGCTTGGACGGGGGAACTGAAGCTTTCTTT. This translates into CASSLDGGTEAFF. J is TRBJ1-1 and V is TRBV5-1; D possibly corresponds to TRBD1 (5 bases). This CDR3 region has 13 residues. CDR1 SGHRS and CDR2 YFSETQ come from the germline V gene. V shed 0 bases and J shed 5 bases, with 8 bases lying between them.

The chain recombines TRBV4-3 with TRBJ1-5; 8 bases are shared with TRBD1. The CDR3 is made up of 17 amino acids. The V and J ends lost 1 base and 2 bases, in that order; junction bases with no gene match: 7. Germline CDR1 is LGHNA and CDR2 is YSLEER. CDR3 coding DNA: TGCGCCAGCAGCCAAGTGTACCCGGGACAGGGCAATCAGCCCCAGCATTTT. Translation gives CASSQVYPGQGNQPQHF.

This clone was observed a handful of times. The V and J genes are TRBV28 and TRBJ2-1; 11 bases line up with TRBD2. The germline CDR1 and CDR2 sequences are MDHEN and SYDVKM. With 11 bases clipped from V and 5 bases from J, the junction kept 8 bases outside the gene matches. The CDR3 has 14 residues. CDR3 in DNA: TGTGCCGCCACGGGACTAGCGGCAAACAATGAGCAGTTCTTC. It translates to CAATGLAANNEQFF.